The clone carrying this T cell receptor (beta chain) was counted at least ten times. What it recognizes is unknown. Treatment: skin biopsy from PPD injection site in Mantoux-positive individual. Cells were not sorted; total RNA input targeted about 1 to 1000 ng. Biopsied sites were PPD injections in people with a positive Mantoux test. V was pared by 3 bases and J by 3 bases, with 12 bases between. Germline-derived CDR1 and CDR2 are MNHEY and SMNVEV (reference sequence). This CDR3 comprises 15 residues. This sample was included in a study of naive and memory T cell subsets. Overall study findings and caveats: Potentially, T cell activation and differentiation skew this RNA-based measurement. TCRs were reportedly recovered from both biopsy types, mostly tuberculin test sites.

For blood and skin samples, reverse transcription used TCR alpha and beta constant primers. The SP2 primer and nested alpha and beta constant region primers amplified ligated cDNA in four rounds. Via MiXCR, TCRdb re-called the UMI-ligation and nested PCR reads, giving one row per CDR3 protein. The sample has 17,000 or so distinct CDR3 sequences, more than 9% seen once. This chain links TRBV27 with TRBJ2-1; D is undetermined. The source material was skin, sampled from a tuberculin skin test site. This receptor was taken from an adult in good health. CDR3 nucleotides: TGTGCCAGCAGTTTTCTACGAGGTGGCTACAATGAGCAGTTCTTC. Translating it yields CASSFLRGGYNEQFF.